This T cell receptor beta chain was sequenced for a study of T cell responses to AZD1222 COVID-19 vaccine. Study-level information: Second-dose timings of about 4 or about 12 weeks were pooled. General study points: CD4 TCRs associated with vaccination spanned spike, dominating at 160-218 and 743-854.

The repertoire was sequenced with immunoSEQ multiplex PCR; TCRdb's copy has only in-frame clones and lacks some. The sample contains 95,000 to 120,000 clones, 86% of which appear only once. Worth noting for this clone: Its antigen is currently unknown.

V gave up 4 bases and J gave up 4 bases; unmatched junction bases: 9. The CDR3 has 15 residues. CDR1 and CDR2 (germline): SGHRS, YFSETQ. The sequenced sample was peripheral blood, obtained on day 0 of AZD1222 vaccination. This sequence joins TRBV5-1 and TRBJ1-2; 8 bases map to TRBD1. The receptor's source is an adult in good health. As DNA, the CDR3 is TGCGCCAGCAGCCTGACCGGGACAGGCTCCTATGGCTACACCTTC. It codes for CASSLTGTGSYGYTF.